This TCR beta chain was retrieved from a study of cytomegalovirus exposure and HLA in healthy donors. Study as a whole: Early released data comprised tens of millions of unique TCRs from HLA-typed donors.

This CDR3 is built from 14 residues. Germline lookup yields CDR1 SGHRS and CDR2 YFSETQ. The PCR was carried out with 60 Vbeta primers and 13 Jbeta primers. Data came from immunoSEQ multiplex PCR; TCRdb stores just in-frame clones and leaves some out. The sample contains 150,000 to 200,000 clones, roughly 88% of which appear only once. As for the donors, each was a healthy bone marrow donor. About this clone itself: The antigen is unknown. Relative to the germline gene, one junction end is altered; a read error may explain this.

Broader study findings: Being productive about 90% or about 30% of the time was typical of most TCR beta V segments in an earlier analysis. High specificity and sensitivity for cytomegalovirus status were reported for the classifier.

This TCR was recovered from a woman between 18 and 30 years old in good health and CMV-seronegative. Sequenced material: PBMCs. The chain recombines TRBV5-1 with TRBJ1-4, with D possibly being TRBD1 (6 bases). CDR3 nucleotides: TGCGCCAGCAGATTGGGACACGACGGTGAAAAACTGTTTTTT. Translated, it gives CASRLGHDGEKLFF.